Listed below are T cell receptor beta chains from one sample, sequenced in a study of blood T cells in healthy people across ages. TCRdb called the 5' RACE reads again in MiXCR, with one record for every CDR3 protein. The sample has about 1.1 million distinct CDR3 sequences, 35% to 45% seen once. Sample: blood. Receptors were obtained from a man younger than 35 in good health. Each CDR3 is given without its conserved first and last residue.

J gene	V gene	CDR3 protein
TRBJ2-5	TRBV12-3/TRBV12-4	ASSLTGGYETQY
TRBJ1-2	TRBV3-1	ASSQEVDGYT
TRBJ2-1	TRBV9	ASSVRGQGVNEQF
TRBJ1-1	TRBV6-6	ASTSDGNTEAF
TRBJ2-5	TRBV18	ASSRDRETRWQY
TRBJ2-3	TRBV4-3	ASSQAGGHTDTQY
TRBJ2-2	TRBV20-1	SANGALSNTGELF
TRBJ2-7	TRBV20-1	SARDPRGQDHEQY
TRBJ2-4	TRBV12-3/TRBV12-4	ASSFLPSGQQY
TRBJ2-1	TRBV25-1	ASSGLRDKRYNKQF
TRBJ2-3	TRBV24-1	ATSDFEGLSSRHTQY
TRBJ1-2	TRBV6-2/TRBV6-3	ASTHGADDYGYT
TRBJ2-2	TRBV29-1	SGREDTGELF
TRBJ2-3	TRBV5-1	ASSLDGPPTDTQY
TRBJ2-5	TRBV29-1	SVDRHRDSQETQY
TRBJ2-5	TRBV27	ASSFAQKETQY
TRBJ1-5	TRBV10-3	AISEGQGENQPQH
TRBJ2-5	TRBV5-6	ASSSVSRGETQY
TRBJ2-3	TRBV20-1	SARLLPDTQY
TRBJ2-3	TRBV3-1	ASSRPHGIGDTQY
TRBJ1-2	TRBV9	ASSPRQGASAGYT
TRBJ1-6	TRBV18	AGAARSNSPLH
TRBJ1-6	TRBV3-1	ASSQGQRYSPLH
TRBJ2-2	TRBV7-9	ASSLSRGQNTGELF
TRBJ1-1	TRBV7-9	ASSLTGQVAF
TRBJ1-6	TRBV7-2	ASSLLAVVSNSPLH
TRBJ1-1	TRBV7-9	ASSFRQNLNTEAF
TRBJ2-5	TRBV7-2	ASSQHRGQETQY
TRBJ2-3	TRBV2	ASSTGITDTQY
TRBJ1-4	TRBV20-1	SASFRGTNEKLF
TRBJ1-5	TRBV28	ASSGGPAGNQPQH
TRBJ2-1	TRBV4-3	TSSQEVTGEYNEQF
TRBJ1-5	TRBV4-1	ASSQEGWRQGVNQPQH
TRBJ1-2	TRBV6-4	ASSDGEWDGYT
TRBJ1-2	TRBV20-1	SARPPTSYGYT
TRBJ2-7	TRBV27	ASSVSPGGEQY
TRBJ2-1	TRBV10-2	ASSAPGPSEGDEQF
TRBJ2-3	TRBV3-1	ASSRTSPDTQY
TRBJ2-2	TRBV28	ASSLTQTATGELF
TRBJ2-3	TRBV3-1	ASSTSLAAADTQY
TRBJ1-6	TRBV20-1	SARRGQNNSPLH
TRBJ1-4	TRBV28	ASSPPQGSGEKLF
TRBJ1-1	TRBV7-9	ASSLVQMTNTEAF
TRBJ1-2	TRBV29-1	SVEIGENYYGYT
TRBJ1-2	TRBV5-1	ASSLGPPGAGYT
TRBJ2-5	TRBV20-1	SASAVSWETQY
TRBJ1-5	TRBV4-1	ASSQDGLEPQH
TRBJ2-5	TRBV21-1	ASSKRGGFGETQY
TRBJ1-1	TRBV4-3	TSSQVQGGTEAF
TRBJ1-2	TRBV10-3	AISAGQHTNYGYT
TRBJ2-7	TRBV20-1	SARDTQAYEQY
TRBJ1-6	TRBV7-3	ASSRQGDLNSPLH